These T cell receptor beta chains were read from a single sample in a study of shared clonotypes between healthy human individuals. TCRdb's table, derived via immunoSEQ multiplex PCR, lists solely in-frame clones and lacks some. Of fewer than 850,000 clones listed, less than 80% are singletons. The specimen was memory CD4+ T cells sorted from blood. The receptor set was obtained from a woman aged 25-40 years in good health. Both conserved end residues are part of each CDR3. Fields, in order: D gene, V gene, CDR3 protein. The D gene is left open where the match is weak.

d_call: -
v_call: TRBV11-2
cdr3_aa: CASSPLAAPSRTGELFF

d_call: TRBD1
v_call: TRBV19
cdr3_aa: CASFPTGTGLSGNTIYF

d_call: TRBD2
v_call: TRBV9
cdr3_aa: CASSWTGLGADEQYF

d_call: -
v_call: TRBV19
cdr3_aa: CASRTIGNNEQFF

d_call: TRBD1
v_call: TRBV27
cdr3_aa: CASSPTDRAIYNEQFF

d_call: -
v_call: TRBV6-6
cdr3_aa: CASSLGQGSEKLFF

d_call: -
v_call: TRBV28
cdr3_aa: CASSSTREVNTEAFF

d_call: TRBD1
v_call: TRBV19
cdr3_aa: CASSIGQGASGANVLTF

d_call: TRBD1
v_call: TRBV7-9
cdr3_aa: CASSFRQGGETQYF

d_call: -
v_call: TRBV9
cdr3_aa: CASSGSGGSYNEQFF

d_call: -
v_call: TRBV28
cdr3_aa: CASSRGRGLLSRAGNTIYF

d_call: TRBD1
v_call: TRBV30
cdr3_aa: CAWDRGPTDTQYF

d_call: TRBD1
v_call: TRBV27
cdr3_aa: CASSSWDRGTDTQYF

d_call: -
v_call: TRBV5-8
cdr3_aa: CASSSTVPHNEQFF

d_call: -
v_call: TRBV30
cdr3_aa: CAWSVAHYGYTF

d_call: -
v_call: TRBV7-3
cdr3_aa: CASSLGSGISGELFF

d_call: -
v_call: TRBV27
cdr3_aa: CASSLSGTPRGEQYF

d_call: -
v_call: TRBV19
cdr3_aa: CASSLRSHGYTF

d_call: -
v_call: TRBV2
cdr3_aa: CASSMTGAYEQYF

d_call: TRBD1
v_call: TRBV7-9
cdr3_aa: CASSLGAFGQGGNEQYF

d_call: TRBD1
v_call: TRBV28
cdr3_aa: CASSPNLGQGAYEQYF

d_call: -
v_call: TRBV30
cdr3_aa: CAWRASTDTQYF

d_call: TRBD2
v_call: TRBV2
cdr3_aa: CASSGLARNEQFF

d_call: -
v_call: TRBV5-1
cdr3_aa: CASSEQGYEQYF

d_call: TRBD2
v_call: TRBV4-1
cdr3_aa: CASSQGLAGGPAKNIQYF

d_call: -
v_call: TRBV28
cdr3_aa: CASSLKATGHQPQHF

d_call: -
v_call: TRBV28
cdr3_aa: CASMGWESNQPQHF

d_call: -
v_call: TRBV5-4
cdr3_aa: CASSLGVAGTNTEAFF

d_call: TRBD2
v_call: TRBV28
cdr3_aa: CASSLYGVAGGNTGELFF